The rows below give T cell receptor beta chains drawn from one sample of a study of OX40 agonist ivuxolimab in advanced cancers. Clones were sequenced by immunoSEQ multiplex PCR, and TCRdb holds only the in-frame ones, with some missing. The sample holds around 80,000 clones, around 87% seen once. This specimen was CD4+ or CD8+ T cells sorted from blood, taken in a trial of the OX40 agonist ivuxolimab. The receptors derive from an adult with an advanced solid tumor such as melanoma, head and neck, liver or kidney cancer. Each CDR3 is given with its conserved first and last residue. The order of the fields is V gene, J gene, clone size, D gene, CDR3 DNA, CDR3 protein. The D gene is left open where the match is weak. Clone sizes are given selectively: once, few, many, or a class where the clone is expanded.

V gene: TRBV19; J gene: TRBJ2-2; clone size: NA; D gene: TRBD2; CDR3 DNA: TGTGCCAGTAGAAGAGCGGGGGAAGGGTCCGGGGAGCTGTTTTTT; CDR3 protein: CASRRAGEGSGELFF
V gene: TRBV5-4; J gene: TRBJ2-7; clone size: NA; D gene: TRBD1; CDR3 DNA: TGTGCCAGCAGCCCAGAGGACAGGGGGCGCCAGCAGTACTTC; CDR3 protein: CASSPEDRGRQQYF
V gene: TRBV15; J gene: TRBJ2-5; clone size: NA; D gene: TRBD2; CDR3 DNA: TGTGCCACCAGCAGAGATAGGGCCGGGGGGGCATTCGGGACCCAGTACTTC; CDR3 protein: CATSRDRAGGAFGTQYF
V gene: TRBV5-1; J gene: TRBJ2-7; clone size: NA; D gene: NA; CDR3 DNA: TGCGCCAGCAGCCTGGACAGACTATACTACGAGCAGTACTTC; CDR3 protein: CASSLDRLYYEQYF
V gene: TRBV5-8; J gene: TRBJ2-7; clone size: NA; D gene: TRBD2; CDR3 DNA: TGTGCCAGCAGCCCCGAGCGGGGACTCTACGAGCAGTACTTC; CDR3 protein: CASSPERGLYEQYF
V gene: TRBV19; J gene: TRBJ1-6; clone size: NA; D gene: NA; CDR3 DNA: TGTGCCAGTAACCCGGCGGGATCCTATAATTCACCCCTCCACTTT; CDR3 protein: CASNPAGSYNSPLHF
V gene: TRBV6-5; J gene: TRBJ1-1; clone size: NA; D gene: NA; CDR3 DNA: TGTGCCAGCAGTTTACAGAGATCGATGAACACTGAAGCTTTCTTT; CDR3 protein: CASSLQRSMNTEAFF
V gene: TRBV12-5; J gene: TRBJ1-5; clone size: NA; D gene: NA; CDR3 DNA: TGTGCTAGTGGTGCCCGCTTGAATCAGCCCCAGCATTTT; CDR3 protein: CASGARLNQPQHF
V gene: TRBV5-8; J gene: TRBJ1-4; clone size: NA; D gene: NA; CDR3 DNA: TGTGCCAGCAGCCTGCGGGGAGGTTCAACTAATGAAAAACTGTTTTTT; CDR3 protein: CASSLRGGSTNEKLFF
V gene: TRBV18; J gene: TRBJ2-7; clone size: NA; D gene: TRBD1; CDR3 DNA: TGTGCCAGCTCACCGTCCCGGGACAGGGGTGGGTCCTACGAGCAGTACTTC; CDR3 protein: CASSPSRDRGGSYEQYF
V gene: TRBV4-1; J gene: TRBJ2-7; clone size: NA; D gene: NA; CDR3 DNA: TGCGCCAGCAGCCAAGGGGCCCCCGATCGGTCCCACGAGCAGTACTTC; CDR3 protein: CASSQGAPDRSHEQYF
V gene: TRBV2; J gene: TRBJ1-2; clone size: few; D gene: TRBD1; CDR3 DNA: TGTGCCGGGCGGACAGGGGCTAACTATGGCTACACCTTC; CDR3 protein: CAGRTGANYGYTF
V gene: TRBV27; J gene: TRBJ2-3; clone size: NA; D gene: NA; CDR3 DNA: TGTGCCAGCTCCTACAGGGGAGGGTCAGTTACGCAGTATTTT; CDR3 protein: CASSYRGGSVTQYF
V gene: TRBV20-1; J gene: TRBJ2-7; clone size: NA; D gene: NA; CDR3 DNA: TGCAGTGCTAGAGATGGGTACGAGCAGTACTTC; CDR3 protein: CSARDGYEQYF
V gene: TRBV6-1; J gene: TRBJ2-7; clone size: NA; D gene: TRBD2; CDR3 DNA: TGTGCCAGCAGTGAGGGACTAGTCGGCGGTTTGGGTTTGTACTTC; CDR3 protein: CASSEGLVGGLGLYF
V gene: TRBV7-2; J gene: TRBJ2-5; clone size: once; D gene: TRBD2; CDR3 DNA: TGTGCCAGCAGCTTAGGGACTAGCATTGAGACCCAGTACTTC; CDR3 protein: CASSLGTSIETQYF
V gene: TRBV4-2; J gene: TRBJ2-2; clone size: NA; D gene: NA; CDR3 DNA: TGTGCCAGCAGCCAAGAGGGGGGTAGAGTCACCGGGGAGCTGTTTTTT; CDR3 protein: CASSQEGGRVTGELFF
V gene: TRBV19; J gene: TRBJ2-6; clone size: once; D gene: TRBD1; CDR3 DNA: TGTGCCAGTAGTTTTACCCGGGACAGCCAACCCGTCCTGACTTTC; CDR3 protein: CASSFTRDSQPVLTF
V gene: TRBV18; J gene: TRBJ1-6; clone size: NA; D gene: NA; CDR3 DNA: TGTGCCAGCTCACCGCAGGGGATGGATTCACCCCTCCACTTT; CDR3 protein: CASSPQGMDSPLHF
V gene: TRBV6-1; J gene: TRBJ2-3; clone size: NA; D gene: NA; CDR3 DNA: TGTGCCAGCAGTGGATTAAGGGCAGATACGCAGTATTTT; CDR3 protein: CASSGLRADTQYF
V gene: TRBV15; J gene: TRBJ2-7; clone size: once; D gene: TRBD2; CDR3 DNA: TGTGCCACCAGCGGGGACTACTACGAGCAGTACTTC; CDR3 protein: CATSGDYYEQYF
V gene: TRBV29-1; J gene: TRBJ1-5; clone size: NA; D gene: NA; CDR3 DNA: TGCAGCGTGACGGGGACCGGGGGCAATCAGCCCCAGCATTTT; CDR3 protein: CSVTGTGGNQPQHF
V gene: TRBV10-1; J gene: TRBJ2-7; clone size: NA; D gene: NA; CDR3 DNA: TGCGCCAGCAGCGACGTAGGGAGAGGACTGTATGAGCAGTACTTC; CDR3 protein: CASSDVGRGLYEQYF
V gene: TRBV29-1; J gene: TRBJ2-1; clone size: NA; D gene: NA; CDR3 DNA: TGCAGCACGAAGGGACATAATGAGCAGTTCTTC; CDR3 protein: CSTKGHNEQFF
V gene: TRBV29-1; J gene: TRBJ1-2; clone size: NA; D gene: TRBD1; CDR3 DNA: TGCAGCGTTGACCCACAGGGGGCGACGGTCTATGGCTACACCTTC; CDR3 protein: CSVDPQGATVYGYTF
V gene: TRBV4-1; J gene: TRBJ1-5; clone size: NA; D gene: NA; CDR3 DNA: TGCGCCAGCAGCCAAGGGGTGGTGGATCAGCCCCAGCATTTT; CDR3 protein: CASSQGVVDQPQHF
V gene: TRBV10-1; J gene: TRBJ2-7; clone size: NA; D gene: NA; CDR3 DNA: TGCGCCAGCAGTGAAGGGACAATGGGCCATTACTTC; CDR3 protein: CASSEGTMGHYF
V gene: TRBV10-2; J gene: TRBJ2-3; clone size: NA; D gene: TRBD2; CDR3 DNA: TGCGCCAGCGGACTAGCCGGCACAGATACGCAGTATTTT; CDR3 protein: CASGLAGTDTQYF
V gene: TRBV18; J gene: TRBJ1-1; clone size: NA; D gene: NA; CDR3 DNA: TGTGCCAGCTCACCCGGGGGGAGGGATACTGAAGCTTTCTTT; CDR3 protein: CASSPGGRDTEAFF
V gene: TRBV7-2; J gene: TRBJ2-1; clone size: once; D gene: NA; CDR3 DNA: TGTGCCAGCAGTTTTGGAACGACGGGAGAGCAGTTCTTC; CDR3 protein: CASSFGTTGEQFF
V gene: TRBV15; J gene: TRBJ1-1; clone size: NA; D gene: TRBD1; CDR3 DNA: TGTGCCACCAGCAGAGGGACAGGGAAGGGCACTGAAGCTTTCTTT; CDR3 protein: CATSRGTGKGTEAFF
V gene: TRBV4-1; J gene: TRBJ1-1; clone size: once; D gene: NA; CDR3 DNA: TGCGCCAGCAGCCAAGTAGCACACCGAGGCACTGAAGCTTTCTTT; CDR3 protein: CASSQVAHRGTEAFF
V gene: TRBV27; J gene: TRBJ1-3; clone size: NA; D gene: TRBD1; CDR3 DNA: TGTGCCAGCCGCGGCAGGGGGCTTGGAAACACCATATATTTT; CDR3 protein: CASRGRGLGNTIYF
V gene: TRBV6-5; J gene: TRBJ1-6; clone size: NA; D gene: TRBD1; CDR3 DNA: TGTGCCAGCAAACTCGGGACAGCCCCTTCACCCCTCCACTTT; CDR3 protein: CASKLGTAPSPLHF
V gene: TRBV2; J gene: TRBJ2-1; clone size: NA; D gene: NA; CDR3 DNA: TGTGCCAGCAGTGAATTAGGGGGAAACAACAATGAGCAGTTCTTC; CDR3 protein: CASSELGGNNNEQFF
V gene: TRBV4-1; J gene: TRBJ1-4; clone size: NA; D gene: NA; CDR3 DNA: TGCGCCAGCAGCCAAGATCTGGGTTTTAATGAAAAACTGTTTTTT; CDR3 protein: CASSQDLGFNEKLFF
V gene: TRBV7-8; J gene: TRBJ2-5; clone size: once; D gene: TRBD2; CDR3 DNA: TGTGCCAGCAGCTTAGTGGCGGGGGGTTGGGAGACCCAGTACTTC; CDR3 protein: CASSLVAGGWETQYF
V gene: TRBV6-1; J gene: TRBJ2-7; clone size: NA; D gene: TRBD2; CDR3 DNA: TGTGCCAGCACCTGGACTAGCGGCGAGCAGTACTTC; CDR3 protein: CASTWTSGEQYF
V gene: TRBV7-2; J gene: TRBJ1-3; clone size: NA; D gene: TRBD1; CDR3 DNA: TGTGCCAGCAGCCTAACACAGGGGGCGCGTGGAAACACCATATATTTT; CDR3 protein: CASSLTQGARGNTIYF
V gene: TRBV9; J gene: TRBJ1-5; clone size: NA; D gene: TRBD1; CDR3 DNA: TGTGCCAGCAGCGTAGGACAGGGGGCGGTCGGGCAGCCCCAGCATTTT; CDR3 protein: CASSVGQGAVGQPQHF
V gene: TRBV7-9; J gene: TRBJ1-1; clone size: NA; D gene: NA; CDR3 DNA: TGTGCCAGCGAGGCGGCGTTCTTT; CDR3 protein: CASEAAFF
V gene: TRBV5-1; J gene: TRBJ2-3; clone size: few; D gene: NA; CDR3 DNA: TGCGCCAGCAGCTTGGAGGAAACCAGCACAGATACGCAGTATTTT; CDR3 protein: CASSLEETSTDTQYF
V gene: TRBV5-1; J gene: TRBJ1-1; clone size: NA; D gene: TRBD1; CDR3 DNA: TGCGCCAGCAGCTTCGGGACAGCCAAAGGCGAAGCTTTCTTT; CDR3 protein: CASSFGTAKGEAFF
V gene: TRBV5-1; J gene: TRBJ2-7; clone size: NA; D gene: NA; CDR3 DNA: TGCGCCAGCAGCTCGATAACAGGGCTGAGCTCCTACGAGCAGTACTTC; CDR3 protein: CASSSITGLSSYEQYF
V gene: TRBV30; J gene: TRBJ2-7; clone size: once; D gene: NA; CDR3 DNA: TGTGCCTGGGGGGGCCTCAACTACGAGCAGTACTTC; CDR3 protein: CAWGGLNYEQYF
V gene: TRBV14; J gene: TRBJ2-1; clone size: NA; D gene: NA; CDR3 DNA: TGTGCCAGCAGTCAGCAGCTGAGCTCCTACAATGAGCAGTTCTTC; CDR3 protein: CASSQQLSSYNEQFF
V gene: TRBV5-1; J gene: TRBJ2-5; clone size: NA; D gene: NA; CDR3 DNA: TGCGCCAGCAGCGAGACGCAGGGGACCCAGTACTTC; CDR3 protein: CASSETQGTQYF
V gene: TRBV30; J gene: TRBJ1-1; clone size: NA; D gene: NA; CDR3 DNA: TGTGCCTGGAGTGCTTTAGAGAGGGGGAACACTGAAGCTTTCTTT; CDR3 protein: CAWSALERGNTEAFF
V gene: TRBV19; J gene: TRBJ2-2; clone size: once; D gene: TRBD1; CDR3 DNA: TGTGCCAGTAGTAGAACCGGGACAGGGGACACCGGGGAGCTGTTTTTT; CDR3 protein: CASSRTGTGDTGELFF
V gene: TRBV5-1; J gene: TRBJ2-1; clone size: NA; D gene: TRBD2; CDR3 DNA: TGCGCCAGCAGCTTGACTAGCGGGGGGGAAAATGAGCAGTTCTTC; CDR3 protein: CASSLTSGGENEQFF
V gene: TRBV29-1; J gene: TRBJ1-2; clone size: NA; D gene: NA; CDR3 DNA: TGCAGCGTTGAACCCGCTAACTATGGCTACACCTTC; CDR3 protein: CSVEPANYGYTF
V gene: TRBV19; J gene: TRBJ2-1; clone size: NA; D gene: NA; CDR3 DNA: TGTGCCAGTAGTATAAGCGGGTACAGTCCTGAGCAGTTCTTC; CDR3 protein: CASSISGYSPEQFF
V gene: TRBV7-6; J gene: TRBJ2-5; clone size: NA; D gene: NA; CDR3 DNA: TGTGCCAGCAGCTTAGAAGGGGGTAGGGAGACCCAGTACTTC; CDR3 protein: CASSLEGGRETQYF
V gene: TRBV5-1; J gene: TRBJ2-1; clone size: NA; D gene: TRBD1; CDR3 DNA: TGCGCCAGCAGCTTGGCAAGGGGGCCCATCGGGAATGAGCAGTTCTTC; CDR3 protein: CASSLARGPIGNEQFF
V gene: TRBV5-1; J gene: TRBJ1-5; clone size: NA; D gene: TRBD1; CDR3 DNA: TGCGCCAGCAGCTTGAGGGCAGGGGGCTCTGGTGATCAGCCCCAGCATTTT; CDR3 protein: CASSLRAGGSGDQPQHF
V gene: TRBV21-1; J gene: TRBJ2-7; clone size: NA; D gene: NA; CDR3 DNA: TGTGCCAGCAAGCCTATGGACAGCCCACTGCCTCCTGGCGAGCAGTACTTC; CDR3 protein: CASKPMDSPLPPGEQYF
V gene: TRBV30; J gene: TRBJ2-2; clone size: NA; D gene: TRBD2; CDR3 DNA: TGTGCCTCCCGAGGACTAGCGGGAACCGGGGAGCTGTTTTTT; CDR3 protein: CASRGLAGTGELFF
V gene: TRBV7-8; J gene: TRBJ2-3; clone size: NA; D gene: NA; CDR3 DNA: TGTGCCAGCTCAAACCAAAATACGCAGTATTTT; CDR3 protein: CASSNQNTQYF
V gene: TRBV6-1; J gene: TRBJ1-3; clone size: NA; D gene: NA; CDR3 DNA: TGTGCCAGCAGTGTTAGGGTTCGGGCAAACACCATATATTTT; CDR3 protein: CASSVRVRANTIYF